This T cell receptor (beta chain) was captured by sequencing in a study of STAT5B mutations in CD4+ large granular lymphocyte leukemia. Comments on this clone: Its antigen is as yet unknown.

The J segment lost 2 bases and the V segment lost 1 base, leaving 12 bases of the junction unmatched. Germline CDR1 reads SGHTA; CDR2 reads FQGNSA. The CDR3 has 18 amino acids. Findings and caveats of the study: Top patient clones used TRBV06 genes more often: 8/27 versus 2/35 in controls.

The protocol was immunoSEQ multiplex PCR, while the TCRdb copy is restricted to in-frame clones and leaves out a portion. This table has over 25,000 clones, under 90% appearing once. The sequence came from a human donor in good health. This chain uses TRBV7-2 with TRBJ2-5, with 8 positions matching TRBD2. The sequenced sample consisted of CD4+ T cells from blood buffy coats. The CDR3 region is CASSLVGRTSPPQETQYF. CDR3 in DNA: TGTGCCAGCAGCTTAGTAGGGCGGACTAGCCCTCCACAAGAGACCCAGTACTTC.